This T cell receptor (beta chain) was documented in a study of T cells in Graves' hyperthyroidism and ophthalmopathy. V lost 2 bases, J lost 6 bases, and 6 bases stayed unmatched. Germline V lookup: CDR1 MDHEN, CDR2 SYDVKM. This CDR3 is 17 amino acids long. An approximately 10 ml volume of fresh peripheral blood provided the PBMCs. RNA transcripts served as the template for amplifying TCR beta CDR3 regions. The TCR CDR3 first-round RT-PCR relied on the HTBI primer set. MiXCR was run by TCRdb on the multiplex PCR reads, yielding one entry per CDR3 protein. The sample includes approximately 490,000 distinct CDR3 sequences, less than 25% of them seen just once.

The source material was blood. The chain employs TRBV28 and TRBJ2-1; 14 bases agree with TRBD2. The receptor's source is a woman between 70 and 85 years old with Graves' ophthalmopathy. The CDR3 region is CASSLSGTSGSINEQFF. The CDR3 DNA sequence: TGTGCCAGCAGTTTAAGTGGGACTAGCGGGAGTATCAATGAGCAGTTCTTC.